Listed here are 15 T cell receptor beta chains from one sample, sequenced in a study of blood T cell repertoires in COVID-19. The protocol was immunoSEQ multiplex PCR, while the TCRdb copy is restricted to in-frame clones and leaves out a portion. This sample has approximately 200,000 clones, with around four fifths found just once. Source material: peripheral blood. These receptors originate from a woman aged 80 or over with COVID-19, enrolled during active disease.

The V and J genes are TRBV5-6 and TRBJ1-6; TRBD1 is a possible D gene (6 bases). This CDR3 is 13 amino acids long. V lost 3 bases to trimming and J lost 9 bases, with 10 bases between them. Looked up from germline, CDR1 is SGHDT and CDR2 is YYEEEE. The CDR3 coding sequence is TGTGCCAGCAGCTGGACAGAGGGTTCACCCCTCCACTTT. Encoded protein: CASSWTEGSPLHF.

The chain links TRBV9 to TRBJ1-1, with D possibly being TRBD1 (5 bases). Trimming took 4 bases from V and 4 from J, leaving 14 bases between them. This CDR3 has 14 amino acids. CDR1 SGDLS and CDR2 YYNGEE come from the germline V gene. The CDR3 sequence is CASSKTATFTEAFF. In DNA, the CDR3 is TGTGCCAGCAGCAAGACAGCGACCTTCACTGAAGCTTTCTTT. Complete variable domain (other parts from reference TRBV9 and TRBJ1-1): DSGVTQTPKHLITATGQRVTLRCSPRSGDLSVYWYQQSLDQGLQFLIQYYNGEERAKGNILERFSAQQFPDLHSELNLSSLELGDSALYFCASSKTATFTEAFFGQGTRLTVV.

The chain uses TRBV14 and TRBJ2-3; TRBD2 might be the D (6 bases). Per the germline V gene, CDR1 is SGHDN and CDR2 is FVKESK. V was clipped by 4 bases and J by 2 bases, with 13 bases between them. This CDR3 has 15 amino acids. CDR3 bases: TGTGCCAGCAGCCTTGGGCGGGGTTTCACAGATACGCAGTATTTT. Translated: CASSLGRGFTDTQYF.

The chain carries TRBV4-2 and TRBJ2-5, with 12 nucleotides matching TRBD2. Germline loops: CDR1 LGHNA, CDR2 YNFKEQ. This CDR3 contains 18 residues. With V trimmed by 0 bases and J by 4 bases, 9 bases remained unmatched. CDR3 sequence (DNA): TGTGCCAGCAGCCAAGATGCACTAGCGGGGGGAAGAGGAGAGACCCAGTACTTC. Protein product: CASSQDALAGGRGETQYF.

V is TRBV7-2 and J is TRBJ2-3; 11 bases agree with TRBD2. The CDR3 is 15 amino acids. Germline V gene data show CDR1 as SGHTA and CDR2 as FQGNSA. V shed 4 bases, J shed 4 bases, and the junction held 4 bases outside the gene matches. The CDR3 coding sequence is TGTGCCAGCAGCTACTTAGCGGGGGGGGCAGATACGCAGTATTTT. It codes for CASSYLAGGADTQYF.

The rearrangement joins TRBV2 to TRBJ2-3; D is perhaps TRBD2 (6 bases). This CDR3 is 14 amino acids long. V dropped 6 bases and J dropped 2 bases, with 12 bases sitting between them. In germline, CDR1 is SNHLY, CDR2 FYNNEI. The CDR3 DNA is TGTGCCAGCAGGCCGGGACTCATCACAGATACGCAGTATTTT. Residues: CASRPGLITDTQYF. Full variable domain (outside the CDR3, taken from reference TRBV2 and TRBJ2-3): EPEVTQTPSHQVTQMGQEVILRCVPISNHLYFYWYRQILGQKVEFLVSFYNNEISEKSEIFDDQFSVERPDGSNFTLKIRSTKLEDSAMYFCASRPGLITDTQYFGPGTRLTVL.

The chain couples TRBV5-4 to TRBJ1-1; D gene unclear. There are 15 residues in the CDR3. Germline V gene lookup returns CDR1 SGHNT and CDR2 YYREEE (reference sequence). With 0 bases removed from V and 2 bases from J, the gap between germline ends came to 11 bases. The CDR3 region has the DNA TGTGCCAGCAGCTTGGGTAGCCAAAGAAACACTGAAGCTTTCTTT. Its protein product is CASSLGSQRNTEAFF.

This clone appeared once. This chain links TRBV5-4 with TRBJ1-1; D gene unclear. Germline lookup yields CDR1 SGHNT and CDR2 YYREEE (reference sequence). Trimming took off 4 bases at V and 0 bases at J, with 13 bases between the two ends. CDR3 length: 15 residues. The CDR3 sequence: CASSGQATLNTEAFF. The CDR3 bases are TGTGCCAGCAGCGGCCAGGCAACCTTGAACACTGAAGCTTTCTTT.

The chain links TRBV28 to TRBJ2-1; D may be TRBD2 (5 bases). The ends were cut back, 4 bases at V and 0 bases at J, with 13 bases in the middle. The CDR3 sequence is 16 residues long. Germline lookup yields CDR1 MDHEN and CDR2 SYDVKM. As DNA, the CDR3 is TGTGCCAGCAGTTCGGGAACAGCCAACTCCTACAATGAGCAGTTCTTC. This sequence encodes CASSSGTANSYNEQFF.

V usage is TRBV19 and J usage is TRBJ2-7; D uncertain. CDR3 length equals 15 residues. With 0 bases removed from V and 0 bases from J, the gap between germline ends came to 9 bases. Germline V lookup: CDR1 LNHDA, CDR2 SQIVND (reference sequence). The CDR3 sequence is CASSIDAVSSYEQYF. In DNA form, the CDR3 reads TGTGCCAGTAGTATAGACGCGGTGAGCTCCTACGAGCAGTACTTC.

With regard to this clone: One junction end disagrees with the germline gene, perhaps due to a read error. V is TRBV19 and J is TRBJ1-1, with 8 bases aligning to TRBD1. CDR1 and CDR2 (germline): LNHDA, SQIVND (reference sequence). The CDR3 totals 16 residues. CDR3 residues: CASSMVWTGMKTEAFF. The CDR3 DNA sequence: TGTGCCAGTAGTATGGTATGGACAGGGATGAAAACTGAAGCTTTCTTT.

J is TRBJ1-1 and V is TRBV19; TRBD1 matches at 10 bases. Losses at the gene ends were 6 bases for V and 3 bases for J; bases not matched to a gene: 13. CDR3 length equals 17 residues. Germline loops: CDR1 LNHDA, CDR2 SQIVND (reference sequence). The CDR3 loop reads CASRAATGGRSYTEAFF. The CDR3 region has the DNA TGTGCCAGTAGGGCGGCGACAGGGGGCCGTTCGTACACTGAAGCTTTCTTT.

This clone came up once. The gene calls are TRBV6-2 or TRBV6-3 and TRBJ1-5; 11 bases are a match to TRBD1. Trimming at V came to 4 bases and at J to 3 bases, leaving 11 bases not matched to a gene. The CDR3 covers 18 residues. CDR1 and CDR2 (germline): MNHEY, SVGEGT. This CDR3 reads CASSSRSDRGLNNQPQHF. The CDR3 DNA sequence: TGTGCCAGCAGTTCCCGCTCGGACAGGGGGCTAAACAATCAGCCCCAGCATTTT.

The chain recombines TRBV5-1 with TRBJ2-1, with 16 bases lining up with TRBD2. CDR1 SGHRS and CDR2 YFSETQ come from the germline V gene. Trimming removed 3 bases from V and 9 bases from J; junction bases left unmatched: 18. There are 20 residues in the CDR3. DNA for the CDR3: TGCGCCAGCAGCTCACTCGGGACTAGCGGGGGGGCTGCGTATTTGGGTGAGCAGTTCTTC. Its protein is CASSSLGTSGGAAYLGEQFF.

The rearrangement uses TRBV19 and TRBJ2-3, with D unclear. This CDR3 comprises 15 residues. The germline CDR1 and CDR2 sequences are LNHDA and SQIVND (reference sequence). Trimming pared 5 bases from V and 1 base from J, leaving 13 bases between. The CDR3 coding sequence is TGTGCCAGTAGTGACCGAGGTGCGGGCACAGATACGCAGTATTTT. This codes for CASSDRGAGTDTQYF.